This T cell receptor beta chain was captured by sequencing in a study of OX40 agonist ivuxolimab in advanced cancers. Turning to the overall study: Ivuxolimab, which targeted the costimulatory receptor OX40 (CD134), was an agonistic, fully human IgG2 monoclonal antibody. Intravenous ivuxolimab was administered to patients every 2 weeks at six dose levels: 0.01, 0.1, 0.3, 1.5, 3 and 10 mg/kg. Of the 50 to 55 patients in dose escalation, about 20 had hepatocellular carcinoma, around 15 had melanoma, 9 had renal cell carcinoma and 9 had head and neck cancer. In the dose-escalation cohort, about four fifths of patients were male, and the mean age was around 65 years with a range of about 20 to 80. Prior anti-PD-1, anti-PD-L1 or anti-CTLA-4 therapy was permitted, and checkpoint inhibitors had been received by 30% to 40% of dose-escalation patients. Three dose-escalation patients achieved partial responses, one with hepatocellular carcinoma and two with cutaneous melanoma. Peripheral TCRbeta sequencing was intended to test whether TCR sequence diversity was altered and clonal T-cell expansion was caused by ivuxolimab. The paper describes the monotherapy dose-escalation part (N of about 47 patients) of the phase I trial of ivuxolimab.

Between the V and J ends, shortened by 1 base and 5 bases respectively, the junction contains 14 bases. Reading the germline V gene gives CDR1 ENHRY and CDR2 SYGVKD. Taken from cysteine to phenylalanine, the CDR3 has 15 residues. Only CDR3 DNA is held: 45 bases, read in frame from base 1. Worth noting for this clone: No antigen is known for it. No base qualities exist here, and no much larger clone lies one base off it.

The research as a whole found: After ivuxolimab, CD8+ T cells had more expanded clones than CD4+ T cells on average. The antigen specificity of the peripheral T cells that underwent clonal expansion was not determined. At doses from 0.1 to 3.0 mg/kg, clonal expansion was seen in both CD4+ and CD8+ blood T cells between baseline and week 6. Low levels of normalized T-cell clonal expansion were also seen in some patients who did not respond. In partial responders in the 0.1-3.0 mg/kg groups, normalized peripheral clonal expansion was found to be among the lowest, especially among CD8+ T cells.

To sequence the TCRbeta CDR3 region, genomic DNA was isolated from the sorted cells. The immunoSEQ Assay was used to sequence the TCRbeta CDR3 regions. TCRdb re-hosts the immuneACCESS table, in-frame sequences only. Its copies lack some clones; in the studies checked, an unresolved V gene accounts for under half of them, and the cause for the rest is not known. The sample table records roughly 58,000 clones; 80% to 85% of these occur just once. The ten largest make up about 0.69% of the sample. The trial excluded patients who had a history of autoimmune disease or were on systemic immunosuppression. In every dose cohort, peripheral blood was drawn for TCR sequencing at baseline, cycle 4 day 1, and cycle 7 day 1. The samples were drawn from a first-in-human, open-label, multicenter phase I dose-escalation trial of ivuxolimab. Adults with locally advanced or metastatic melanoma, renal cell, hepatocellular, or head and neck squamous cell carcinoma were enrolled in the trial. Before TCR sequencing, CD4+ T cells and CD8+ T cells were sorted from peripheral blood as separate populations.

The V gene is TRBV10-3 and the J gene is TRBJ1-1; a tentative D call is TRBD1 (5 bases match). The sequence derives from an adult with an advanced solid tumor such as melanoma, head and neck, liver or kidney cancer. Material: CD4+ or CD8+ T cells sorted from blood, obtained in a trial of the OX40 agonist ivuxolimab. The CDR3 sequence is CAISEYPLRGTEAFF. The bases read TGTGCCATCAGTGAGTACCCCTTGAGGGGAACTGAAGCTTTCTTT.